This TCR beta chain was profiled in a study of PD-1 blockade in classical Hodgkin lymphoma. This clone has more than one count but fewer than ten. The target antigen is unknown. Relapse was seen in all patients after autologous stem cell transplantation, and brentuximab vedotin exposure was variable. General study results and limits: Individuals initiating nivolumab under 1 year after ASCT were excluded. Whoever responded completely had baseline diversity much like that seen in newly diagnosed patients.

The germline gives CDR1 LNHDA, CDR2 SQIVND (reference sequence). The CDR3 sequence is 15 residues long. The V gene end was trimmed by 3 bases and the J gene end by 4 bases; junction bases not matched to a gene: 2. The table came from immunoSEQ multiplex PCR; TCRdb's copy has only in-frame clones and leaves some out. The profile covers 65,000 to 95,000 clones, with about 89% appearing a single time and about 20% taken by the ten largest. The sample was peripheral blood mononuclear cells (PBMCs), taken at baseline. J is TRBJ2-2 and V is TRBV19; 10 bases agree with TRBD1. This TCR derives from a human donor with classical Hodgkin lymphoma. The CDR3 bases are TGTGCCAGTAGTATTGGGACAGGGGTCACCGGGGAGCTGTTTTTT. Its protein product is CASSIGTGVTGELFF.